This TCR beta chain was documented in a study of blood T cell repertoires in COVID-19. Study overall: Nucleic acid was either cDNA or gDNA, and it came from T cells, B-cell-depleted T cells, or PBMCs.

The data were produced by immunoSEQ multiplex PCR, yet TCRdb's version contains in-frame clones alone and is incomplete. The repertoire consists of around 150,000 clones, with 65% to 85% occurring once and the leading ten covering 6%. This CDR3 region has 14 residues. V was shortened by 2 bases and J by 1 base, with 8 bases between the two germline ends. CDR1 and CDR2 from the germline V gene are SGHTA and FQGTGA. The rearrangement uses TRBV7-3 and TRBJ2-5; D is unclear. Sequenced material: PBMCs or T cells enriched from blood (not recorded which). The sequence was collected from a man aged 40-49 years who had recovered from COVID-19. The CDR3: CASSLGQSQETQYF. In DNA, the CDR3 is TGTGCCAGCAGCTTAGGGCAGTCCCAAGAGACCCAGTACTTC.